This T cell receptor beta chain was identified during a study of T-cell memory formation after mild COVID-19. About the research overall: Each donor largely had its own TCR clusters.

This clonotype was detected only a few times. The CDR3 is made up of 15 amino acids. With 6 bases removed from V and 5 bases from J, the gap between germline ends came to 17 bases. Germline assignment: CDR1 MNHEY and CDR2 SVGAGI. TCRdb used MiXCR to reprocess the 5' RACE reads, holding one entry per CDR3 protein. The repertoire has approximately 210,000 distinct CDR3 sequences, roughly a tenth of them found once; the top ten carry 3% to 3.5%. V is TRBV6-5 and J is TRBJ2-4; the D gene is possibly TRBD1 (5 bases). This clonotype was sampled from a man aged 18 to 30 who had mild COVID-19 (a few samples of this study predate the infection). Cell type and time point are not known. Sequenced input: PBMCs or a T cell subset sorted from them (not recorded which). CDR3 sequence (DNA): TGTGCCAGCAGGATGACCGCAGGGCGAGAAAACATTCAGTACTTC. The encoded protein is CASRMTAGRENIQYF.